Listed here are 19 T cell receptor beta chains from one sample, sequenced in a study of metastatic and nonmetastatic thyroid tumors. TCRdb recomputed clones from the PCR reads via MiXCR. Here the sample spans some 19,000 clones, around a sixth being singletons. Thyroid surgery was preceded by no treatment in any patient. The specimen sequenced was blood. These receptors all stem from a female donor with papillary thyroid cancer or a benign thyroid nodule (not recorded which). Some clones in this sample may be carry-over from other donors' samples.

The chain combines TRBV4-3 with TRBJ2-2, with 7 bases aligning to TRBD1. The CDR3 contains 17 residues. The germline CDR1 and CDR2 sequences are LGHNA and YSLEER. The V and J ends lost 0 bases and 6 bases, in that order; junction bases with no gene match: 10. As DNA, the CDR3 is TGCGCCAGCAGCCAAGATCCACAGGGGCCCGTAGCCGGGGAGCTGTTTTTT. It is translated as CASSQDPQGPVAGELFF.

This clone was observed many times. The J gene is TRBJ2-7, the V gene TRBV5-6; 13 bases fit TRBD2. The junction had 6 bases not matched to a gene; V was cut back by 6 bases and J by 3 bases. The CDR3 runs 15 residues. In germline, CDR1 is SGHDT, CDR2 YYEEEE. The CDR3 reads CASILGTSGIYEQYF. The CDR3 region has the DNA TGTGCCAGCATCCTAGGGACTAGCGGGATCTACGAGCAGTACTTC.

This clone was seen ten or more times. This chain connects TRBV7-9 to TRBJ2-7; the D gene could be TRBD1 or TRBD2 (6 bases each). The V end lost 3 bases, the J end lost 5 bases, and 14 bases lay between the germline ends. Germline V gene lookup returns CDR1 SEHNR and CDR2 FQNEAQ (reference sequence). This CDR3 is built from 14 residues. This CDR3 reads CASSFYSGADEQYF. The CDR3 nucleotides are TGTGCCAGCAGCTTTTATTCGGGGGCGGACGAGCAGTACTTC.

This clone was observed a few times. This sequence joins TRBV6-1 and TRBJ1-1, with TRBD1 matching 7 bases. The CDR3 is made up of 15 amino acids. Germline lookup yields CDR1 MNHNS and CDR2 SASEGT. Losses at the gene ends were 7 bases for V and 2 bases for J; bases not matched to a gene: 10. The CDR3 DNA reads TGTGCCAGCATGGACCCCGGGACAGCCAACACTGAAGCTTTCTTT. Residues: CASMDPGTANTEAFF.

This clone was detected only a few times. This sequence joins TRBV6-1 and TRBJ2-2, with D possibly called TRBD1 or TRBD2 (6 bases each). V was pared by 8 bases and J by 3 bases, with 16 bases between. Looked up from germline, CDR1 is MNHNS and CDR2 is SASEGT. This CDR3 has 15 amino acids. The chain's CDR3 is CASQRGALDTGELFF. CDR3 nucleotide sequence: TGTGCCAGCCAAAGGGGGGCACTGGACACCGGGGAGCTGTTTTTT.

This clone was observed at least ten times. This sequence joins TRBV6-1 and TRBJ2-5; 12 bases are shared with TRBD2. The CDR3 consists of 15 residues. The germline V gene has CDR1 MNHNS and CDR2 SASEGT. J lost 4 bases, V lost 7 bases, and 7 bases had no gene match. DNA of the CDR3: TGTGCCAGCACCAAACTAGCGGGAGGTCCAGAGACCCAGTACTTC. It codes for CASTKLAGGPETQYF.

The sample holds many counts of this clone. This same CDR3 is encoded by further DNA sequences in the sample. The J gene is TRBJ2-3, the V gene TRBV25-1; TRBD2 aligns across 8 bases. This CDR3 has 17 amino acids. The germline V gene has CDR1 MGHDK and CDR2 SYGVNS. After removal of 2 bases from V and 2 bases from J, the junction contained 9 bases not matched to a gene. The chain's CDR3 is CASSETGREAPTDTQYF. Here the CDR3 DNA reads TGTGCCAGCAGTGAAACAGGGCGGGAGGCGCCCACAGATACGCAGTATTTT.

This clone was detected many times. The V gene is TRBV29-1, the J gene TRBJ2-7; D is uncertain. Trimming pared 6 bases from V and 1 base from J, leaving 10 bases between. This CDR3 is 12 amino acids long. Germline V gene lookup returns CDR1 SQVTM and CDR2 ANQGSEA. The CDR3 here is CSVWTDSYEQYF. CDR3 DNA: TGCAGCGTCTGGACGGATTCCTACGAGCAGTACTTC.

This sequence joins TRBV13 and TRBJ2-7; the D gene is possibly TRBD2 (5 bases). Trimming shortened V by 5 bases and J by 3 bases, and 17 bases separated the two germline ends. The CDR3 consists of 15 residues. Germline CDR1 is PRHDT and CDR2 is FYEKMQ (reference sequence). The CDR3 here is CASSVGGVGGYEQYF. In DNA form, the CDR3 reads TGTGCCAGCAGCGTCGGAGGCGTGGGCGGCTACGAGCAGTACTTC.

This clone was observed many times. V and J are TRBV3-1 and TRBJ2-3, with D unresolved. The CDR3 contains 13 residues. CDR1 is LGHDT, CDR2 YNNKEL, per germline (reference sequence). V was clipped by 3 bases and J by 2 bases, with 6 bases between them. CDR3 DNA sequence: TGTGCCAGCAGCCAGCTACTCACAGATACGCAGTATTTT. This encodes CASSQLLTDTQYF.

Ten or more counts support this clone. J is TRBJ2-1 and V is TRBV24-1; 7 nucleotides align to TRBD2. J lost 14 bases, V lost 4 bases, and 4 bases had no gene match. Looked up from germline, CDR1 is KGHDR and CDR2 is SFDVKD. The CDR3 covers 11 residues. The CDR3 nucleotides read TGTGCCACCAGTGAGGCGGGAGCGAAGTTCTTC. Translated, it gives CATSEAGAKFF.

Ten or more counts support this clone. This sequence joins TRBV30 and TRBJ2-7; D uncertain. This CDR3 spans 11 amino acids. Germline V lookup: CDR1 GTSNPN, CDR2 SVGIG (reference sequence). V dropped 2 bases and J dropped 2 bases, with 4 bases sitting between them. In nucleotides, the CDR3 is TGTGCCTGGAGTATCACCTACGAGCAGTACTTC. This codes for CAWSITYEQYF.

This clone was seen ten or more times. J is TRBJ1-5 and V is TRBV7-9; TRBD1 agrees at 9 bases. Germline trimming cut 4 bases from V and 2 bases from J; bases unmatched to any gene: 3. From germline, CDR1 is SEHNR and CDR2 FQNEAQ (reference sequence). This CDR3 spans 15 amino acids. This CDR3 is CASSYTGGGNQPQHF. In nucleotides, the CDR3 is TGTGCCAGCAGCTATACAGGGGGCGGCAATCAGCCCCAGCATTTT.

This clone was counted many times. The rearrangement links TRBV2 to TRBJ2-7, with 7 bases lining up with TRBD1. Unmatched junction bases numbered 5, after V lost 7 bases and J lost 2 bases. Germline V gives CDR1 SNHLY, CDR2 FYNNEI. This CDR3 is built from 13 residues. CDR3 loop: CASTKTGPYEQYF. CDR3 nucleotide sequence: TGTGCCAGCACCAAGACAGGGCCCTACGAGCAGTACTTC.

This clone was counted at least ten times. This chain joins TRBV6-1 and TRBJ2-5; D unclear. The germline V gene encodes CDR1 MNHNS and CDR2 SASEGT. The CDR3 consists of 13 residues. With 8 bases removed from V and 5 bases from J, the gap between germline ends came to 15 bases. CDR3 nucleotides: TGTGCCAGCTCTTTGGCGTCTGATGAGACCCAGTACTTC. This gives the protein CASSLASDETQYF.

This clone occurred many times. The rearrangement joins TRBV20-1 to TRBJ2-7; TRBD1 aligns across 8 bases. There are 14 residues in the CDR3. The V segment lost 6 bases and the J segment 2 bases; nucleotides outside the gene matches: 9. Germline CDR1 reads DFQATT; CDR2 reads SNEGSKA (reference sequence). Here the CDR3 reads CSAADRVTTYEQYF. In DNA, the CDR3 is TGCAGTGCGGCGGACAGGGTAACCACCTACGAGCAGTACTTC.

The V and J genes are TRBV5-4 and TRBJ2-2; D might be TRBD2 (6 bases). The CDR3 has 16 amino acids. CDR1 and CDR2 (germline): SGHNT, YYREEE (reference sequence). Trimming shortened V by 2 bases and J by 4 bases, and 15 bases separated the two germline ends. CDR3 DNA sequence: TGTGCCAGCAGCTTAGGACCCTCCGGGGGCACCGGGGAGCTGTTTTTT. Translation: CASSLGPSGGTGELFF.

The chain joins TRBV6-6 to TRBJ1-2; D is undetermined. The CDR3 length is 17 residues. The germline gives CDR1 MNHNY, CDR2 SVGAGI (reference sequence). Deletions cut 0 bases from V and 0 bases from J, with 14 bases between. In nucleotides, the CDR3 is TGTGCCAGCAGTTACTCCCGGGGTGGAGGGACTAACTATGGCTACACCTTC. Translating gives CASSYSRGGGTNYGYTF.

This clone was picked up many times. The V and J genes are TRBV5-1 and TRBJ2-3, with TRBD1 matching over 10 bases. Germline CDR1 is SGHRS and CDR2 is YFSETQ. V lost 4 bases to trimming and J lost 1 base; unmatched junction nucleotides: 6. The CDR3 runs 16 residues. The chain's CDR3 is CASSRGQGRRTDTQYF. The CDR3 DNA is TGCGCCAGCAGCCGGGGACAGGGGCGTCGCACAGATACGCAGTATTTT.